This entry describes one T cell receptor beta chain. Its antigen is currently unknown. The sample is drawn from a study of T-cell memory formation after mild COVID-19. The study's findings and limits: A subset of responding clones appeared in pre-infection memory, suggesting cross-reactive memory joined. Day 15 to 85 contractors were CD4/CD8 balanced; later expanders leaned CD4+.

In germline, CDR1 is KGHDR, CDR2 SFDVKD. The CDR3 is 13 residues long. Trimming shortened V by 4 bases and J by 9 bases, and 13 bases separated the two germline ends. Amplification by 5'RACE using constant-segment primers produced TCR alpha and TCR beta cDNA libraries that carried sample barcodes and UMIs. In TCRdb, the 5' RACE reads were re-called with MiXCR into one record per CDR3 protein. This sample has hundreds of thousands of distinct CDR3 sequences, with about 20% found just once. This clonotype originated in an adult woman who had mild COVID-19 (a few samples of this study predate the infection). Cell type and time point are not known. Sequenced input: PBMCs or a T cell subset sorted from them (not recorded which). The V call is TRBV24-1, the J call TRBJ2-3, with D possibly being TRBD1 (6 bases). The CDR3 region has the DNA TGTGCCACCAGTGACCCGGACAGTCCCACGCAGTATTTT. This codes for CATSDPDSPTQYF.